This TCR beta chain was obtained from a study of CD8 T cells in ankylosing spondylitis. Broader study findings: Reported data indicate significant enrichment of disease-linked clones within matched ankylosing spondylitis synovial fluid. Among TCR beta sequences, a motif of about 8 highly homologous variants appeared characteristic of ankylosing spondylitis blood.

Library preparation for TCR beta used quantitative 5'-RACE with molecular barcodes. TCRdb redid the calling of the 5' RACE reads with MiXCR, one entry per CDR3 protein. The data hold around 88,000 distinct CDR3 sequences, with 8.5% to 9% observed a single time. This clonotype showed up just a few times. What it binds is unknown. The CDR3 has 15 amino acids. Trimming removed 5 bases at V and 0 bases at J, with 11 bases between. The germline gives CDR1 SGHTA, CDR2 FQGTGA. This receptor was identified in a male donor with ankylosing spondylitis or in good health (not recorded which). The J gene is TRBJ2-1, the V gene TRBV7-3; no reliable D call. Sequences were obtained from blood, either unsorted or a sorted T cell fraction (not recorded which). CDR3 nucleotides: TGTGCCAGCAGCCACGGTGGAAGCTCCTACAATGAGCAGTTCTTC. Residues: CASSHGGSSYNEQFF. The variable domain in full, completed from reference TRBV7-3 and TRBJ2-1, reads GAGVSQTPSNKVTEKGKYVELRCDPISGHTALYWYRQSLGQGPEFLIYFQGTGAADDSGLPNDRFFAVRPEGSVSTLKIQRTERGDSAVYLCASSHGGSSYNEQFFGPGTRLTVL.